Below, 19 T cell receptor beta chains from the same sample are listed, as sequenced in a study. MiXCR was run by TCRdb on the 5' RACE reads, yielding one entry per CDR3 protein. The sample carries about 42,000 distinct CDR3 sequences, roughly 30% recorded once. What was sequenced was tumor-infiltrating memory CD4+ T cells sorted from the breast tumor. The sample's subset: memory CD4+ T cells, CD4+CD45RO+CD25-. These receptors were collected from a female donor with breast cancer.

J is TRBJ2-3 and V is TRBV6-6; a weak D match, TRBD2 (5 bases). Per the germline V gene, CDR1 is MNHNY and CDR2 is SVGAGI (reference sequence). There are 16 residues in the CDR3. The germline V and J ends were trimmed by 9 bases and 2 bases, with 21 bases remaining between them. The CDR3 sequence is CASTLQEGPNTDTQYF. The CDR3, as DNA: TGTGCCAGTACATTGCAAGAGGGCCCGAACACAGATACGCAGTATTTT.

In this sample, this clonotype turned up once. This is likely a read error, given that the CDR3 carries no conserved phenylalanine or tryptophan at its end. The V gene is TRBV27, the J gene TRBJ2-2; a possible D gene is TRBD2 (6 bases). The germline V gene encodes CDR1 MNHEY and CDR2 SMNVEV (reference sequence). CDR3 length: 14 residues. Trimming removed 2 bases from V and 3 bases from J, with 7 bases in between. The CDR3: CASSLREYTGELFS. DNA for the CDR3: TGTGCCAGCAGTTTACGGGAGTACACCGGGGAGCTGTTTTCT.

The chain carries TRBV4-1 and TRBJ2-7; D is unclear. The germline V and J ends were trimmed by 0 bases and 3 bases, with 12 bases remaining between them. Germline CDR1 is MGHRA and CDR2 is YSYEKL. The CDR3 is 15 amino acids. The CDR3 nucleotides are TGCGCCAGCAGCCAAGATAACGGGTTCGTCTACGAGCAGTACTTC. Translated: CASSQDNGFVYEQYF.

This clonotype showed up just a few times. The gene calls are TRBV6-5 and TRBJ1-4; D is undetermined. Germline V gene sequence: CDR1 MNHEY, CDR2 SVGAGI. Trimming pared 5 bases from V and 8 bases from J, leaving 9 bases between. This CDR3 region has 12 residues. CDR3 in amino acids: CASSRPLEKLFF. The CDR3 nucleotides read TGTGCCAGCAGTCGCCCTTTGGAAAAACTGTTTTTT.

The genes are TRBV29-1 and TRBJ2-7; the D is unclear. The germline V gene encodes CDR1 SQVTM and CDR2 ANQGSEA. The V end was cut by 3 bases, the J end by 0 bases, with 9 bases between. The CDR3 covers 13 residues. The CDR3 region has the DNA TGCAGCGTTGATATGGGCAGCTCCTACGAGCAGTACTTC. Amino acids: CSVDMGSSYEQYF.

Only a few counts were recorded for this clonotype. The chain carries TRBV4-2 and TRBJ2-4; D not certain. This CDR3 is built from 15 residues. Germline V gene sequence: CDR1 LGHNA, CDR2 YNFKEQ. The V end lost 0 bases, the J end lost 10 bases, and 16 bases lay between the germline ends. The CDR3 here is CASSQDALQKSIQYF. The CDR3 nucleotides are TGTGCCAGCAGCCAAGACGCCCTCCAAAAAAGTATTCAGTACTTC.

The genes are TRBV28 and TRBJ2-7; 7 bases line up with TRBD1. CDR1 and CDR2 (germline): MDHEN, SYDVKM. The CDR3 is 12 residues long. The V and J ends lost 8 bases and 2 bases, in that order; junction bases with no gene match: 3. CDR3 DNA sequence: TGTGCCAGCCGACAGGGAGCCTACGAGCAGTACTTC. Protein: CASRQGAYEQYF.

A few counts support this clonotype. J is TRBJ2-1 and V is TRBV6-1; no clear D gene. V lost 3 bases to trimming and J lost 4 bases, with 13 bases between them. The CDR3 is 15 amino acids. Germline assignment: CDR1 MNHNS and CDR2 SASEGT. The CDR3 sequence is CASSDVQELYNEQFF. CDR3 DNA: TGTGCCAGCAGTGATGTTCAGGAGTTATACAATGAGCAGTTCTTC.

This clonotype showed up many times. This chain joins TRBV20-1 and TRBJ2-7; 8 bases are a match to TRBD2. Trimming cost V 0 bases and J 0 bases; bases outside gene matches: 7. The CDR3 extends over 16 amino acids. Germline V gene lookup returns CDR1 DFQATT and CDR2 SNEGSKA (reference sequence). CDR3 in amino acids: CSARDLAGTYSYEQYF. The CDR3 DNA reads TGCAGTGCTAGAGACTTAGCGGGAACCTACTCCTACGAGCAGTACTTC.

This clonotype came up a few times. The chain couples TRBV5-1 to TRBJ1-4, with TRBD1 as a possible D gene (5 bases). Between the trimmed V and J ends, which lost 7 bases and 3 bases, there was a span of 10 bases. The CDR3 totals 13 residues. Germline V gene data show CDR1 as SGHRS and CDR2 as YFSETQ. The CDR3 here is CASRGTSNEKLFF. The CDR3, as DNA: TGCGCCAGCCGGGGCACCTCTAATGAAAAACTGTTTTTT.

The CDR3 spells CASSGGQGNIQYF. The DNA of the CDR3 is TGTGCCAGCAGTGGGGGACAGGGGAACATTCAGTACTTC. This chain joins TRBV27 and TRBJ2-4, with TRBD1 matching over 10 bases. This CDR3 contains 13 residues. CDR1 is MNHEY, CDR2 SMNVEV, per germline (reference sequence). V trimming: 5 bases; J trimming: 7 bases; junction bases outside the gene matches: 2.

A note on this clonotype: An end of the junction differs from the germline gene, which may be a read error. The V and J genes are TRBV19 and TRBJ2-7; D gene ambiguous. Germline CDR1 is LNHDA and CDR2 is SQIVND (reference sequence). The CDR3 covers 15 residues. CDR3: CASSIHLTTNYEQHF. The CDR3 DNA follows: TGTGCCAGTAGTATTCACCTTACTACGAACTACGAGCAGCACTTC.

This clonotype was recorded a few times. This sequence joins TRBV30 and TRBJ1-5; D remains unclear. The germline CDR1 and CDR2 sequences are GTSNPN and SVGIG (reference sequence). The ends were cut back, 2 bases at V and 4 bases at J, with 6 bases in the middle. This CDR3 is built from 12 residues. Here the CDR3 reads CAWSQSNQPQHF. Written as DNA, the CDR3 is TGTGCCTGGAGTCAATCAAATCAGCCCCAGCATTTT.

This clonotype was recorded many times. The CDR3 spells CAWKPQPGTDTQYF. CDR3 nucleotide sequence: TGTGCCTGGAAGCCCCAGCCAGGCACAGATACGCAGTATTTT. J is TRBJ2-3 and V is TRBV30; D remains unclear. Trimming cost V 4 bases and J 1 base, with 12 bases left between them. CDR1 GTSNPN and CDR2 SVGIG come from the germline V gene (reference sequence). This CDR3 has 14 residues.

This clonotype was seen only a few times. The CDR3 nucleotides read TGTGCCAGCAGTTACTCGACGGGGCTGATCATGAACACTGAAGCTTTCTTT. Translated, it gives CASSYSTGLIMNTEAFF. The chain has TRBV6-5 and TRBJ1-1, with a tentative D call TRBD1 (5 bases). CDR3 length: 17 residues. Trimming cost V 0 bases and J 0 bases, with 14 bases left between them. Germline CDR1 is MNHEY and CDR2 is SVGAGI.

The chain is built from TRBV5-1 and TRBJ2-1; D is tentatively TRBD1 or TRBD2 (6 bases each). Trimming removed 0 bases at V and 9 bases at J, with 19 bases between. The germline V gene has CDR1 SGHRS and CDR2 YFSETQ. The CDR3 totals 16 residues. CDR3 sequence: CASSLGEGGLVGEQFF. The CDR3 coding sequence is TGCGCCAGCAGCTTGGGAGAGGGGGGCCTAGTCGGTGAGCAGTTCTTC.

The chain has TRBV27 and TRBJ2-7; D is possibly TRBD2 (5 bases). CDR3 length: 14 residues. Germline V lookup: CDR1 MNHEY, CDR2 SMNVEV (reference sequence). Trimming cost V 6 bases and J 0 bases, with 12 bases left between them. CDR3 DNA sequence: TGTGCCAGCAGCGGCGGGTATAGCTCCTACGAGCAGTACTTC. Its translation: CASSGGYSSYEQYF.

Note on this clonotype: No conserved phenylalanine or tryptophan is present at the end of the CDR3, so a read error is the likely explanation. J is TRBJ2-1 and V is TRBV9, with no clear D. Germline lookup yields CDR1 SGDLS and CDR2 YYNGEE. V lost 2 bases to trimming and J lost 9 bases, with 15 bases between them. This CDR3 spans 14 amino acids. The CDR3 protein is CASSVTPTGGEQFL. The CDR3, as DNA: TGTGCCAGCAGCGTGACCCCGACGGGCGGTGAGCAGTTCCTC.

This clonotype turned up a few times. The rearrangement joins TRBV20-1 to TRBJ2-3; 7 positions match TRBD2. The V segment lost 8 bases and the J segment 1 base; nucleotides outside the gene matches: 9. CDR1 is DFQATT and CDR2 is SNEGSKA in the germline V gene (reference sequence). The CDR3 has 14 residues. Here the CDR3 DNA reads TGCAGTCTCGCCCAGCGGGGTGGCACAGATACGCAGTATTTT. Translation: CSLAQRGGTDTQYF.